Listed here are 30 T cell receptor beta chains from one sample, sequenced in a study of human T cells and chemical hapten exposure. TCRdb analysed the RACE reads with MiXCR anew, one entry per CDR3 protein. The table includes 65,000 to 95,000 distinct CDR3 sequences, about 8.6% detected once. Time point here: healthy volunteer bleed at 6 weeks. The authors' total RNA extraction used unfractionated whole blood. The sequenced material came from whole blood. The receptor set was obtained from a female donor in good health. Some clones in this sample may be carry-over from other donors' samples.

In its sample, this clonotype was seen a few times. The chain couples TRBV6-1 to TRBJ1-1; D is possibly TRBD1 (6 bases). This CDR3 is 11 amino acids long. Trimming removed 11 bases from V and 5 bases from J, with 12 bases in between. The germline V gene encodes CDR1 MNHNS and CDR2 SASEGT. CDR3 region: CASQGGTEAFF. The CDR3, as DNA: TGTGCCTCACAGGGAGGGACTGAAGCTTTCTTT.

The genes are TRBV4-2 and TRBJ2-3; TRBD1 agrees at 7 bases. CDR3 size: 15 residues. Germline V gene sequence: CDR1 LGHNA, CDR2 YNFKEQ. V was clipped by 1 base and J by 4 bases; unmatched bases: 5. Here the CDR3 reads CASSQATGAPDTQYF. CDR3 coding DNA: TGTGCCAGCAGCCAAGCCACAGGGGCCCCAGATACGCAGTATTTT.

The sample holds many counts of this clonotype. The DNA for the CDR3 is TGTGCCAGCAGCGGACTAGTCAGCTACGAGCAGTACTTC. This encodes CASSGLVSYEQYF. The chain combines TRBV7-2 with TRBJ2-7, with 7 nucleotides matching TRBD2. The ends lost 5 bases at V and 3 bases at J; junction bases unmatched: 4. Per the germline V gene, CDR1 is SGHTA and CDR2 is FQGNSA. The CDR3 runs 13 residues.

The chain employs TRBV5-1 and TRBJ2-7; possibly TRBD1 for D (5 bases). From germline, CDR1 is SGHRS and CDR2 YFSETQ. The CDR3 has 17 amino acids. V shed 4 bases and J shed 0 bases, with 20 bases lying between them. Here the CDR3 DNA reads TGCGCCAGCAGCCCTACCGTAACAGGCCCGAGCTCCTACGAGCAGTACTTC. Residues: CASSPTVTGPSSYEQYF.

This clonotype was counted at least ten times. The chain recombines TRBV3-1 with TRBJ2-5; 14 nucleotides line up with TRBD2. Unmatched junction bases numbered 6, after V lost 1 base and J lost 5 bases. This CDR3 comprises 17 residues. Germline CDR1 reads LGHDT; CDR2 reads YNNKEL (reference sequence). The CDR3 protein is CASSQGSTSGGVETQYF. CDR3 nucleotide sequence: TGTGCCAGCAGCCAAGGCTCGACTAGCGGGGGGGTGGAGACCCAGTACTTC.

This clonotype was counted only a few times. The rearrangement uses TRBV30 and TRBJ2-7; D gene unclear. The CDR3 length is 11 residues. Trimming took 2 bases from V and 7 from J, leaving 9 bases between them. Per germline, CDR1 GTSNPN and CDR2 SVGIG (reference sequence). The CDR3 nucleotides are TGTGCCTGGAGTTCCCCGACAGAGCAGTACTTC. Its translation is CAWSSPTEQYF.

As concerns this clonotype: Just one base apart from a much larger clone, this may be a read error. The chain uses TRBV29-1 and TRBJ1-3; D is undetermined. This CDR3 comprises 14 residues. Germline CDR1 is SQVTM and CDR2 is ANQGSEA. The CDR3 sequence: CGVVVGRSGNTIYF. The CDR3 nucleotides are TGCGGCGTTGTCGTTGGTCGTTCTGGAAACACCATATATTTT.

This clonotype has just a few counts. The V gene is TRBV3-1, the J gene TRBJ2-7; TRBD1 matches at 10 bases. The J segment lost 2 bases and the V segment lost 4 bases, leaving 8 bases of the junction unmatched. The CDR3 contains 16 residues. Germline lookup yields CDR1 LGHDT and CDR2 YNNKEL (reference sequence). The CDR3 nucleotides are TGTGCCAGCAGCCCAGGCGGTGGGACAGGGGCCTACGAGCAGTACTTC. Residues: CASSPGGGTGAYEQYF.

The chain combines TRBV20-1 with TRBJ2-3; 7 bases match TRBD2. Germline loops: CDR1 DFQATT, CDR2 SNEGSKA (reference sequence). V lost 3 bases and J lost 0; bases outside the gene matches: 6. This CDR3 region has 15 residues. The chain's CDR3 is CSARLGRASTDTQYF. The CDR3 coding sequence is TGCAGTGCTAGGCTGGGGAGGGCTAGCACAGATACGCAGTATTTT.

The chain combines TRBV6-5 with TRBJ1-6; D gene unclear. Germline V gives CDR1 MNHEY, CDR2 SVGAGI. CDR3 length: 15 amino acids. V was trimmed by 6 bases and J by 0 bases, leaving 9 bases between them. The CDR3 bases are TGTGCCAGCAGAGGTCGGACCTCCTATAATTCACCCCTCCACTTT. Translated, it gives CASRGRTSYNSPLHF.

This clonotype occurred many times. The V gene is TRBV20-1, the J gene TRBJ2-7; D not certain. The germline V and J ends were trimmed by 0 bases and 2 bases, with 2 bases remaining between them. Germline V lookup: CDR1 DFQATT, CDR2 SNEGSKA (reference sequence). The CDR3 runs to 11 residues. The CDR3 nucleotides are TGCAGTGCTAGAGAAGCCTACGAGCAGTACTTC. This sequence encodes CSAREAYEQYF.

CDR3 in amino acids: CASSPKGGAGTKFF. The CDR3 DNA reads as TGTGCCAGCAGCCCGAAGGGAGGAGCGGGGACTAAGTTCTTC. The chain links TRBV7-2 to TRBJ2-1, with 7 bases fitting TRBD2. The CDR3 extends over 14 amino acids. Germline CDR1 and CDR2: SGHTA and FQGNSA. V lost 5 bases, J lost 14 bases, and 15 bases stayed unmatched.

This chain joins TRBV12-3 or TRBV12-4 and TRBJ1-6, with 9 bases aligning to TRBD1. Unmatched junction bases numbered 7, after V lost 6 bases and J lost 10 bases. This CDR3 is built from 14 residues. The CDR3: CASRRDRVWSPLHF. Written as DNA, the CDR3 is TGTGCCAGCAGGAGGGACAGGGTGTGGTCACCCCTCCACTTT.

Worth noting for this clonotype: A much larger clone differs by one base, so this may be a read error. The rearrangement uses TRBV6-2 or TRBV6-3 and TRBJ1-1; a weak D match, TRBD1 (6 bases). This CDR3 spans 13 amino acids. From germline, CDR1 is MNHEY and CDR2 SVGEGT. As DNA, the CDR3 is TGTGCCTGCAGCCACAGGGTGAACACTGAAGCTTTCTTT. This sequence encodes CACSHRVNTEAFF.

The DNA for the CDR3 is TGTGCCAGCCGAGACAGGGGAGTGGGTGAAAAACTGTTTTTT. Protein sequence: CASRDRGVGEKLFF. The chain employs TRBV28 and TRBJ1-4, with 8 positions matching TRBD1. Germline V gene data show CDR1 as MDHEN and CDR2 as SYDVKM. V was pared by 8 bases and J by 7 bases, with 9 bases of the junction left unmatched. This CDR3 has 14 residues.

In this sample, this clonotype turned up a few times. The chain recombines TRBV5-5 with TRBJ1-5; the D is unclear. CDR3 length: 14 residues. Germline lookup yields CDR1 SGHKS and CDR2 YYEKEE (reference sequence). V was pared by 4 bases and J by 7 bases, with 15 bases between. CDR3 region: CASSQNLRSQPQHF. CDR3 nucleotide sequence: TGTGCCAGCAGCCAAAATCTTCGGTCGCAGCCCCAGCATTTT.

This clonotype was counted a few times. The chain joins TRBV6-6 to TRBJ1-1; 7 nucleotides align to TRBD1. This CDR3 has 17 amino acids. Trimming at V came to 5 bases and at J to 2 bases, leaving 14 bases not matched to a gene. Germline V gene sequence: CDR1 MNHNY, CDR2 SVGAGI (reference sequence). As DNA, the CDR3 is TGTGCCAGCAGTCACCCGACAGGGAGAACTCTAAACACTGAAGCTTTCTTT. Amino acids: CASSHPTGRTLNTEAFF.

The chain uses TRBV20-1 and TRBJ2-3; tentative D call: TRBD2 (7 bases). The CDR3 is made up of 14 amino acids. CDR1 and CDR2 (germline): DFQATT, SNEGSKA (reference sequence). The V end was cut by 5 bases, the J end by 4 bases, with 16 bases between. CDR3 in amino acids: CSAGGGLGADTQYF. CDR3 bases: TGCAGTGCTGGGGGCGGACTAGGGGCAGATACGCAGTATTTT.

This rearrangement joins TRBV29-1 to TRBJ1-1, with 7 bases aligning to TRBD1. The V and J ends lost 8 bases and 2 bases, in that order; junction bases with no gene match: 8. In germline, CDR1 is SQVTM, CDR2 ANQGSEA. The CDR3 totals 13 residues. DNA of the CDR3: TGCAGCTCCTGGGACAGCCATAACACTGAAGCTTTCTTT. Its translation is CSSWDSHNTEAFF.

This clonotype was counted only a few times. The chain recombines TRBV7-6 with TRBJ1-1; TRBD1 matches at 7 bases. The CDR3 length is 13 residues. V lost 3 bases, J lost 3 bases, and 1 base stayed unmatched. Looked up from germline, CDR1 is SGHVS and CDR2 is FNYEAQ. DNA for the CDR3: TGTGCCAGCAGCTTCCAGGGGGACACTGAAGCTTTCTTT. Protein sequence: CASSFQGDTEAFF.

The rearrangement links TRBV29-1 to TRBJ2-7, with D perhaps matching TRBD1 (6 bases). V dropped 7 bases and J dropped 4 bases, with 14 bases sitting between them. The CDR3 sequence is 12 residues long. The V gene's germline CDR1 is SQVTM and CDR2 ANQGSEA. The CDR3 loop is CSANLQGYEQYF. CDR3 sequence (DNA): TGCAGCGCCAACTTACAGGGATACGAGCAGTACTTC.

This chain joins TRBV6-1 and TRBJ1-6; TRBD1 is a possible D gene (6 bases). This CDR3 is 13 amino acids long. Germline CDR1 and CDR2: MNHNS and SASEGT. The V gene lost 6 bases and the J gene lost 11 bases, with 14 bases spanning the gap. Here the CDR3 reads CASRGRGKPPLHF. CDR3 nucleotides: TGTGCCAGCAGAGGCAGGGGAAAGCCACCCCTCCACTTT.

This clonotype was seen a handful of times. CDR3 nucleotides: TGTGCCAGCAGTGAAGCCTCAAGCGGGGGACAATACGAGCAGTACTTC. It translates to CASSEASSGGQYEQYF. This sequence joins TRBV6-1 and TRBJ2-7, with 8 positions matching TRBD2. The ends lost 0 bases at V and 4 bases at J; junction bases unmatched: 8. CDR3 length equals 16 residues. Germline V gene lookup returns CDR1 MNHNS and CDR2 SASEGT.

The sample holds a few counts of this clonotype. V gene TRBV7-2 combines with J gene TRBJ1-1; D may be TRBD1 (6 bases). The CDR3 extends over 14 amino acids. Trimming left V 3 bases short and J 1 base short, with 9 bases between. The germline V gene encodes CDR1 SGHTA and CDR2 FQGNSA. The CDR3 sequence: CASSFGTTNTEAFF. For the CDR3, the DNA is TGTGCCAGCAGCTTTGGGACAACGAACACTGAAGCTTTCTTT.

The J gene is TRBJ1-1, the V gene TRBV12-3 or TRBV12-4; D possibly corresponds to TRBD1 (5 bases). This CDR3 has 13 amino acids. V lost 8 bases and J lost 0, with 10 bases in between. The CDR3, as DNA: TGTGCCAGCTTTGACAGTATGAACACTGAAGCTTTCTTT. Protein sequence: CASFDSMNTEAFF.

This clonotype was counted a few times. V and J are TRBV7-2 and TRBJ2-7; TRBD1 agrees at 8 bases. Per the germline V gene, CDR1 is SGHTA and CDR2 is FQGNSA. V dropped 1 base and J dropped 2; count of bases not matched to a gene: 4. The CDR3 consists of 15 residues. The CDR3 DNA follows: TGTGCCAGCAGCTTAGGGGGGGACAGGACCTACGAGCAGTACTTC. The encoded protein is CASSLGGDRTYEQYF. Looking up the rest from reference TRBV7-2 and TRBJ2-7 gives the full variable domain: GAGVSQSPSNKVTEKGKDVELRCDPISGHTALYWYRQSLGQGLEFLIYFQGNSAPDKSGLPSDRFSAERTGGSVSTLTIQRTQQEDSAVYLCASSLGGDRTYEQYFGPGTRLTVT.

The table lists this clonotype with many counts. V is TRBV9 and J is TRBJ1-1; D not certain. The CDR3 has 14 amino acids. Trimming cost V 4 bases and J 1 base, with 11 bases left between them. In germline, CDR1 is SGDLS, CDR2 YYNGEE. CDR3 in amino acids: CASSRMVRNTEAFF. The CDR3 nucleotides are TGTGCCAGCAGCCGAATGGTTAGGAACACTGAAGCTTTCTTT.

The chain has TRBV7-2 and TRBJ2-3, with 8 bases fitting TRBD2. Germline trimming cut 5 bases from V and 5 bases from J; bases unmatched to any gene: 12. This CDR3 region has 16 residues. Germline CDR1 and CDR2: SGHTA and FQGNSA. CDR3 DNA: TGTGCCAGCAGCCTAGGGTGGCGGGGGGTTGGAGATACGCAGTATTTT. It translates to CASSLGWRGVGDTQYF.

Only a few counts were recorded for this clonotype. The chain carries TRBV5-6 and TRBJ2-3; tentatively, D is TRBD2 (5 bases). The CDR3 covers 18 residues. Germline CDR1 and CDR2: SGHDT and YYEEEE. V dropped 4 bases and J dropped 1 base, with 22 bases sitting between them. The CDR3 protein is CASSHTRDRGSRTDTQYF. The CDR3 DNA reads TGTGCCAGCAGCCACACCCGGGATAGAGGATCACGCACAGATACGCAGTATTTT.

This clonotype was counted ten times or more. This chain links TRBV10-3 with TRBJ2-3; TRBD2 is a possible D gene (5 bases). This CDR3 has 16 amino acids. CDR1 is ENHRY, CDR2 SYGVKD, per germline. V gave up 4 bases and J gave up 1 base, with 15 bases separating them. The CDR3 nucleotides read TGTGCCATCAGTGCGTGGCAACGGGAAGGCACAGATACGCAGTATTTT. Residues: CAISAWQREGTDTQYF.